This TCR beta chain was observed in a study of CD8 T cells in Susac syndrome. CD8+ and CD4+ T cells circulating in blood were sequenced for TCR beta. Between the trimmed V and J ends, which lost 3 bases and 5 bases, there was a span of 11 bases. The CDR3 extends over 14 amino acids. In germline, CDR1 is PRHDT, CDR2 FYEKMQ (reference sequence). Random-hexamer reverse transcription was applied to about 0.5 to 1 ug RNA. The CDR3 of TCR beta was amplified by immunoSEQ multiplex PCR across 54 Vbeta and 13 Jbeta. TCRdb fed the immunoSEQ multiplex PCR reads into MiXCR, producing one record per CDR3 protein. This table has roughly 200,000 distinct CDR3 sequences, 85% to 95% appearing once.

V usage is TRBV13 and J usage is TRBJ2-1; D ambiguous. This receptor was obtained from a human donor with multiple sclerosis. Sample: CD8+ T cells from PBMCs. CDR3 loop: CASSFLGVHNEQFF. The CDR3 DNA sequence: TGTGCCAGCAGCTTCCTCGGAGTCCACAATGAGCAGTTCTTC.